Included here is one T cell receptor beta chain sequence, with context. The target of this receptor is not known. No base quality values were provided; no much bigger clone lies one nucleotide off. In the germline V gene (reference sequence), CDR1 corresponds to SEHNR and CDR2 to FQNEAQ. Clipping removes 1 base from V and 2 bases from J, with 5 as the unmatched junction base count. The CDR3 covers 16 residues, taking in both the cysteine and the phenylalanine. Only the CDR3 region is kept as DNA, spanning 48 bases read in frame from base 1. The CDR3 regions of human TCRbeta chains were subjected to immunosequencing. The source study handled its data this way. TCRs in the repertoires were matched against a reference library of SARS-CoV-2-specific TCRs that had been generated with the MIRA antigen-specificity platform. Breadth meant the fraction of unique TCRs that were SARS-CoV-2-associated, whereas depth meant the fraction of total T cells that were SARS-CoV-2-associated. Each spike-specific TCR was assigned to its reactive spike region and to a CD4 or CD8 class using the MIRA data. Log10-transformed breadth and depth values were compared by one-way ANOVA with Sidak's multiple comparisons tests. Drawn from immuneACCESS, this table holds only the in-frame rearrangements with V and J called that TCRdb kept. Clones are partly lost; checked studies trace under half to an unresolved V gene and leave the rest unexplained. V, J and clone size reflect that table, while D and trimming were determined from the DNA. This sample gives 150,000 or so clones in total; over 80% of them show up just once. More than 3% of the sample lies in the top ten.

Reading the label with the study, this specimen's time point is: about 28 days (+/-7) after the second vaccine dose. Because spike-specific TCR depth and breadth did not differ between the two schedules, AZD1222 recipients who got a second dose at roughly 4 weeks were pooled with those who got a second dose at roughly 12 weeks. Vaccinee samples were obtained from the UK trials COV001 and COV002, which included a single-blind randomized controlled phase 2/3 trial of AZD1222 (ChAdOx1 nCoV-19) in healthy adults. Trial participant PBMC samples were collected at day 0 and day 28 after the second dose for TCRbeta chain sequencing. These data are taken from a study of T cell responses to AZD1222 COVID-19 vaccine (dated by TCRdb to about 2021). Describing the broader study: A total of 233 trial participants underwent TCR sequencing, of whom some 210 received two doses of AZD1222 and about 25 received two doses of the MenACWY control vaccine. Trial participants were enrolled by age into 18-55, 56-69 and 70-plus year subgroups, with around 150, 28 and 57 TCR-sequenced participants respectively.

What the study reported, not specific to this receptor: No day 14 peak-response samples were available, so repertoires were characterized only after the peak T cell response. CD4 TCRs associated with the vaccine covered the entire spike protein, and the dominant responses were in regions 160-218 and 743-854. After two AZD1222 doses, both the breadth and the depth of spike-specific TCRs were significantly higher than at day 0 and than in MenACWY recipients. Most participants were white British and females outnumbered males, and the authors suggested that clonal diversity may have been underestimated. Reportedly, close to half of the unique spike-specific TCRs recognized epitopes lying outside the regions that are mutated in the B.1.351 and B.1.1.7 variants. In the small 56-69-year group, the increase in depth fell short of significance, most likely because of low power. Only 5 to 7 AZD1222 recipients were SARS-CoV-2 seropositive at baseline, limiting conclusions about previously exposed vaccinees.

This chain is built from TRBV7-9 and TRBJ2-3; the central 8 bases match TRBD1. The starting material was peripheral blood, obtained 28 days after the second AZD1222 dose. The TCR was taken from an adult who received the AZD1222 COVID-19 vaccine. The CDR3 here reads CASSLVRDRYTDTQYF. DNA sequence: TGTGCCAGCAGCTTAGTCCGGGACAGGTACACAGATACGCAGTATTTT. This CDR3, with the reference TRBV7-9 and TRBJ2-3 proteins standing in past its ends, gives the full variable domain DTGVSQNPRHKITKRGQNVTFRCDPISEHNRLYWYRQTLGQGPEFLTYFQNEAQLEKSRLLSDRFSAERPKGSFSTLEIQRTEQGDSAMYLCASSLVRDRYTDTQYFGPGTRLTVL.